The rows below give T cell receptor beta chains drawn from one sample of a study of T-cell reconstitution after alpha-beta-depleted transplantation in children. In TCRdb, the PCR reads were re-called with MiXCR into one record per CDR3 protein. The repertoire includes approximately 97,000 distinct CDR3 sequences, approximately 6% of them detected once, and 5.5% to 7% sits in the top ten. This specimen consisted of PBMCs, mostly from graft donor cells, obtained 60 days after TCRalphabeta/CD19-depleted stem cell transplant. Every receptor here comes from a female patient aged 2-9 years who had a stem cell transplant for Fanconi anemia, so the T cells may come from the graft donor. CDR3s include the opening cysteine and the closing phenylalanine or tryptophan. Each record gives: clone size, D gene, J gene, V gene, CDR3 DNA, CDR3 protein. The D gene is left open where the match is weak. Clone sizes are given selectively: once, few, many, or a class where the clone is expanded.

>few|TRBD2|TRBJ2-1|TRBV7-2
TGTGCCAGCAGGACACTAGCGGGGGGGTACAATGAGCAGTTCTTC
CASRTLAGGYNEQFF
>few|.|TRBJ1-6|TRBV14
TGTGCCAGCAGCCAAGAGTGGGCCGCAGGGATGGTCTCACCCCTCCACTTT
CASSQEWAAGMVSPLHF
>.|.|TRBJ2-7|TRBV5-1
TGCGCCAGCAGCTTGGCCCCGACAGGGACTGTGTACGAGCAGTACTTC
CASSLAPTGTVYEQYF
>many|.|TRBJ1-5|TRBV4-2
TGTGCCAGCAGCCAAGAGGACAGTATGAGCAATCAGCCCCAGCATTTT
CASSQEDSMSNQPQHF
>many|.|TRBJ2-2|TRBV10-3
TGTGCCATCAGTGAGTTGGGACGAAGTAGTGATTCCGGGGAGCTGTTTTTT
CAISELGRSSDSGELFF
>.|TRBD1|TRBJ2-3|TRBV29-1
TGCAGCGTTGAAGAACCCGACAGGGGGTTCCCTGATTACACGCAGTATTTT
CSVEEPDRGFPDYTQYF
>few|.|TRBJ2-4|TRBV12-3/TRBV12-4
TGTGCCAGCAGTTTCCACTCCTGGGACGGGAAAGCCAAAAACATTCAGTACTTC
CASSFHSWDGKAKNIQYF
>few|TRBD2|TRBJ2-1|TRBV6-4
TGTGCCAGCAGTGACTCGGGAACTAGCGGGGCCAATGAGCAGTTCTTC
CASSDSGTSGANEQFF
>many|TRBD2|TRBJ2-2|TRBV20-1
TGCAGTGCTAGAGTTCGAGCGGGGAGCACCGGGGAGCTGTTTTTT
CSARVRAGSTGELFF
>many|.|TRBJ2-5|TRBV2
TGTGCCAGCAGTGAACTAACTGCAGAGTACCAAGAGACCCAGTACTTC
CASSELTAEYQETQYF
>many|.|TRBJ2-3|TRBV7-9
TGTGCATTTTACGGGGGACTGGGAACAGATACGCAGTATTTT
CAFYGGLGTDTQYF
>many|.|TRBJ2-4|TRBV20-1
TGCAGTGCTCCTCCCGCCCCTGCAGTAAACATTCAGTACTTC
CSAPPAPAVNIQYF
>many|.|TRBJ2-7|TRBV29-1
TGCAGCGTGGGGGGCTACGAGCAGTACTTC
CSVGGYEQYF
>.|TRBD2|TRBJ2-1|TRBV2
TGTGCCAGCAGTGAAACGGGCCGGGGGGGGTACAATGAGCAGTTCTTC
CASSETGRGGYNEQFF
>.|.|TRBJ1-5|TRBV20-1
TGCAGTGCTAGTGGGGGTCGGGATCAGCCCCAGCATTTT
CSASGGRDQPQHF
>many|.|TRBJ2-2|TRBV5-6
TGTGCCAGCAGCTTCGTTCAGGAGGCCGGGGAGCTGTTTTTT
CASSFVQEAGELFF
>many|.|TRBJ2-3|TRBV7-3
TGTGCCAGCAGCTTAATCCTAGGGAGCACAGATACGCAGTATTTT
CASSLILGSTDTQYF
>.|.|TRBJ2-3|TRBV5-4
TGTGCCAGCAGCTTGGTTAGCGGTAGCACAGATACGCAGTATTTT
CASSLVSGSTDTQYF
>many|.|TRBJ2-7|TRBV20-1
TGCAGTGCTAGAGATCCTGTCACCCCCCTTCAGTACTTC
CSARDPVTPLQYF
>many|.|TRBJ2-1|TRBV4-2
TGTGCCAGCAGCACCCGGACAGTGCATGAGCAGTTCTTC
CASSTRTVHEQFF
>many|.|TRBJ2-7|TRBV5-1
TGCGCCAGCAGCTTGGTGGCAGCCAGCTCCTACGAGCAGTACTTC
CASSLVAASSYEQYF
>.|TRBD1|TRBJ2-7|TRBV5-1
TGCGCCAGCCAAGACAGGGTCGACGGGGAGCAGTACTTC
CASQDRVDGEQYF
>.|TRBD2|TRBJ2-2|TRBV6-4
TGTGCCAGCTGCTCCGGACTAGCGGGAGGGCCGGTCGACACCGGGGAGCTGTTTTTT
CASCSGLAGGPVDTGELFF